The subject of this entry is one T cell receptor beta chain. Antigen specificity is unknown. Combining a sample-barcoded 5' primer with a J-beta primer mix, a second PCR ran for 7 to 11 cycles. Sequencing recovered at least 2.5 million CDR3-containing paired-end reads from each sample. MiXCR, run by TCRdb on the 5' RACE reads, gives a single entry per CDR3 protein. This sample carries over 600,000 distinct CDR3 sequences, under 25% of them seen once, and the ten largest clones take roughly 3.9%. Germline assignment: CDR1 MNHNY and CDR2 SVGAGI (reference sequence). Trimming pared 0 bases from V and 10 bases from J, leaving 7 bases between. The CDR3 is 13 amino acids. The data were taken from a study of blood T cells in healthy people across ages. The wider study: Per every two T cells, about one barcoded beta molecule was captured by template switching. Study conclusions and caveats: Greater diversity and more naive CD4+ cells were seen in long-lived donors than in aged donors.

This clonotype was sampled from a man between 65 and 79 years old in good health. The gene calls are TRBV6-6 and TRBJ1-6, with D hard to call. The specimen was blood. DNA of the CDR3: TGTGCCAGCAGTTACTCTATGGACTCACCCCTCCACTTT. Its translation: CASSYSMDSPLHF.